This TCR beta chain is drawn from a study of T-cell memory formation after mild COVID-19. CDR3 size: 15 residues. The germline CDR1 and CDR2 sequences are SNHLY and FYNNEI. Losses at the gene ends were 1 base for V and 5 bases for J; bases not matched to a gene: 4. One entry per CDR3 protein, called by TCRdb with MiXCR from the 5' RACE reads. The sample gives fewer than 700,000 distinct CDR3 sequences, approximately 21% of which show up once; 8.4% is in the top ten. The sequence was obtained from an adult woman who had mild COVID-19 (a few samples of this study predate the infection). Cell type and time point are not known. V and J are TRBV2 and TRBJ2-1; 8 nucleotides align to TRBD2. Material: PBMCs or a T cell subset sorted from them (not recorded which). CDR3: CASSEGRGANNEQFF. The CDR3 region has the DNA TGTGCCAGCAGTGAAGGGCGGGGGGCCAACAATGAGCAGTTCTTC.